Listed here are 8 T cell receptor beta chains from one sample, sequenced in a study of T cells in Graves' hyperthyroidism and ophthalmopathy. Amplified TCR beta CDR3 regions derived from RNA transcripts. HTBI primers were used for first-round RT-PCR of the TCR CDR3. MiXCR was run by TCRdb on the multiplex PCR reads, yielding one entry per CDR3 protein. The data show over 450,000 distinct CDR3 sequences, roughly 14% seen once. Sequencing used blood. These receptors were taken from a woman younger than 35 with Graves' hyperthyroidism.

Regarding this clonotype: A much larger clonotype is one base distant, so this may be a read error. The CDR3 bases are TGTGCCCGCGACCTGGGGGCGGAGGGCTATGGCCACACCTTC. This sequence encodes CARDLGAEGYGHTF. V gene TRBV30 combines with J gene TRBJ1-2, with D possibly being TRBD1 (6 bases). The CDR3 is made up of 14 amino acids. From germline, CDR1 is GTSNPN and CDR2 SVGIG (reference sequence).

This clonotype was detected a few times. The J gene is TRBJ2-1, the V gene TRBV6-1, with D hard to call. Germline assignment: CDR1 MNHNS and CDR2 SASEGT. This CDR3 is 13 amino acids long. With 7 bases removed from V and 7 bases from J, the gap between germline ends came to 14 bases. The CDR3 is CASNRGFWNEQFF. CDR3 DNA sequence: TGTGCCAGCAATCGTGGGTTTTGGAATGAGCAGTTCTTC.

This clonotype appeared many times. The chain uses TRBV19 and TRBJ1-3; D unclear. Germline CDR1 reads LNHDA; CDR2 reads SQIVND (reference sequence). V gave up 4 bases and J gave up 2 bases, with 12 bases separating them. The CDR3 is made up of 15 amino acids. CDR3 protein: CASSRPGLAGNTIYF. The CDR3 DNA reads as TGTGCCAGTAGTAGACCGGGCTTGGCTGGAAACACCATATATTTT.

The chain combines TRBV12-3 or TRBV12-4 with TRBJ2-1, with D maybe TRBD2 (6 bases). There are 14 residues in the CDR3. Trimming took off 4 bases at V and 3 bases at J, with 10 bases between the two ends. The CDR3 DNA sequence: TGTGCCAGCAGTTCGGGACTGATCTACAATGAGCAGTTCTTC. Translated: CASSSGLIYNEQFF.

The V call is TRBV9, the J call TRBJ2-3, with 9 bases matching TRBD2. This CDR3 is built from 16 residues. Losses at the gene ends were 4 bases for V and 3 bases for J; bases not matched to a gene: 9. Germline CDR1 and CDR2: SGDLS and YYNGEE. The chain's CDR3 is CASSPPLLAGTDTQYF. CDR3 bases: TGTGCCAGCAGCCCTCCTCTGCTAGCGGGAACAGATACGCAGTATTTT. Together with reference TRBV9 and TRBJ2-3, the CDR3 gives the full variable domain: DSGVTQTPKHLITATGQRVTLRCSPRSGDLSVYWYQQSLDQGLQFLIQYYNGEERAKGNILERFSAQQFPDLHSELNLSSLELGDSALYFCASSPPLLAGTDTQYFGPGTRLTVL.

This clonotype was counted only a few times. This chain joins TRBV6-4 and TRBJ1-5, with D hard to call. Germline V gene data show CDR1 as MRHNA and CDR2 as SNTAGT. The ends were cut back, 2 bases at V and 4 bases at J, with 3 bases in the middle. This CDR3 is 12 amino acids long. CDR3 sequence (DNA): TGTGCCAGCAGTGACCTAAATCAGCCCCAGCATTTT. It encodes CASSDLNQPQHF.

In its sample, this clonotype was seen many times. The chain uses TRBV6-2 or TRBV6-3 and TRBJ2-5; 12 positions match TRBD1. The CDR3 runs to 16 residues. The J segment lost 5 bases and the V segment lost 1 base, leaving 5 bases of the junction unmatched. Germline V gene data show CDR1 as MNHEY and CDR2 as SVGEGT. CDR3 loop: CASSYFRDRGQETQYF. Written as DNA, the CDR3 is TGTGCCAGCAGTTACTTCCGGGACAGGGGGCAGGAGACCCAGTACTTC.

This clonotype was seen ten or more times. The chain carries TRBV19 and TRBJ1-6; possibly TRBD1 for D (6 bases). Germline V gene data show CDR1 as LNHDA and CDR2 as SQIVND (reference sequence). The V and J ends lost 8 bases and 8 bases respectively, with 16 bases between them. The length of the CDR3 is 14 residues. This chain's CDR3 is CASCTRGLDSPLHF. Written as DNA, the CDR3 is TGTGCCAGTTGTACGAGGGGGTTGGATTCACCCCTCCACTTT.